This TCR beta chain originates from a study of T-cell memory formation after mild COVID-19. Study in general: The two donors had largely donor-specific TCR clusters. General study findings and limits: A second wave expanding day 15 to 37 was CD4+-biased; contracting clones were balanced.

V was trimmed by 3 bases and J by 0 bases, leaving 9 bases between them. The CDR3 covers 15 residues. Germline V gene data show CDR1 as LNHDA and CDR2 as SQIVND (reference sequence). This clonotype was detected a few times. The antigen is not known. TCRdb recomputed calls from the 5' RACE reads with MiXCR, one row per CDR3 protein. The sample lists approximately 99,000 distinct CDR3 sequences; around 17% were seen once. The TCR was taken from a man aged 18 to 29 who had mild COVID-19 (a few samples of this study predate the infection). Cell type and time point are not known. The chain combines TRBV19 with TRBJ1-3; D not resolved. Sample: PBMCs or a T cell subset sorted from them (not recorded which). In DNA, the CDR3 is TGTGCCAGTAGTATGAAAGTCGACTCTGGAAACACCATATATTTT. Residues: CASSMKVDSGNTIYF. The full variable domain, its missing parts supplied by reference TRBV19 and TRBJ1-3, is DGGITQSPKYLFRKEGQNVTLSCEQNLNHDAMYWYRQDPGQGLRLIYYSQIVNDFQKGDIAEGYSVSREKKESFPLTVTSAQKNPTAFYLCASSMKVDSGNTIYFGEGSWLTVV.